The rows below give T cell receptor beta chains drawn from one sample of a study of blood T cell repertoires in COVID-19. TCRdb's copy holds only in-frame clones and misses some; the assay was immunoSEQ multiplex PCR. The sample has approximately 30,000 clones; roughly 89% are singletons. Sequenced sample: peripheral blood. The origin of the receptors is a human donor in a cohort sampled during active COVID-19. CDR3s include the opening cysteine and the closing phenylalanine or tryptophan. A D gene is named only where the DNA matches it firmly. The size entry is marked missing in some rows and otherwise reads once, few, many or a size class.

v_gene	d_gene	j_gene	abundance	CDR3aa	CDR3nt
TRBV3-1/TRBV3-2	-	TRBJ2-7	-	CASSQGPLRGIYEQYF	TGTGCCAGCAGCCAAGGTCCCTTGCGGGGAATATACGAGCAGTACTTC
TRBV2	-	TRBJ1-1	-	CASSGPLMNTEAFF	TGTGCCAGCAGTGGGCCGCTCATGAACACTGAAGCTTTCTTT
TRBV4-3	TRBD1	TRBJ1-2	-	CASSQTRGQGNGYTF	TGCGCCAGCAGCCAAACTCGAGGACAGGGGAACGGCTACACCTTC
TRBV27	-	TRBJ1-2	-	CASRETALHSYGYTF	TGTGCCAGCAGGGAGACAGCACTCCACAGCTATGGCTACACCTTC
TRBV24-1	TRBD1	TRBJ1-5	-	CATSEGQGADQPQHF	TGTGCCACCAGTGAGGGACAGGGCGCGGATCAGCCCCAGCATTTT
TRBV25-1	-	TRBJ1-2	few	CASRRGAPNYGYTF	TGTGCCAGCAGGCGGGGGGCACCAAACTATGGCTACACCTTC
TRBV10-2	TRBD2	TRBJ2-1	-	CASSWTSGTNEQFF	TGCGCCAGCAGTTGGACTAGCGGGACCAATGAGCAGTTCTTC
TRBV19	-	TRBJ1-1	-	CASSILGNTEAFF	TGTGCCAGTAGTATACTCGGGAACACTGAAGCTTTCTTT
TRBV18	-	TRBJ1-5	few	CASSYEGYSNQPQHF	TGTGCCAGCTCATACGAGGGTTATAGCAATCAGCCCCAGCATTTT
TRBV4-3	TRBD2	TRBJ2-7	-	CASSQGLAGSYEQYF	TGCGCCAGCAGCCAAGGCCTAGCGGGCTCCTACGAGCAGTACTTC
TRBV2	-	TRBJ1-5	-	CASSEALGDQPQHF	TGTGCCAGCAGTGAAGCGCTAGGAGATCAGCCCCAGCATTTT
TRBV5-6	TRBD1	TRBJ2-3	-	CASSQKQGASDTQYF	TGTGCCAGCAGCCAGAAACAGGGGGCCTCAGATACGCAGTATTTT
TRBV18	TRBD1	TRBJ2-1	-	CASSPRTGQGPIGGGNEQFF	TGTGCCAGCTCACCTAGGACGGGACAGGGACCTATCGGCGGGGGTAATGAGCAGTTCTTC
TRBV19	TRBD1	TRBJ1-2	-	CASSTRDRGGYTF	TGTGCCAGTAGTACCCGGGACAGGGGAGGCTACACCTTC
TRBV7-2	-	TRBJ2-5	-	CASSLGVAAGTQYF	TGTGCCAGCAGCTTAGGAGTGGCCGCGGGGACCCAGTACTTC
TRBV11-2	-	TRBJ1-1	-	CASGQGAQGMTEAFF	TGTGCCAGCGGCCAGGGAGCCCAGGGGATGACTGAAGCTTTCTTT
TRBV29-1	TRBD2	TRBJ2-3	-	CSVDLTSGVDTQYF	TGCAGCGTTGATTTGACTAGCGGAGTCGATACGCAGTATTTT
TRBV24-1	TRBD1	TRBJ2-2	-	CATSDTGTGNTGELFF	TGTGCCACCAGTGACACCGGGACAGGGAACACCGGGGAGCTGTTTTTT
TRBV5-1	TRBD2	TRBJ2-7	-	CASSLAPGRASEDEQYF	TGCGCCAGCAGCTTGGCCCCCGGGAGGGCTTCTGAAGACGAGCAGTACTTC
TRBV20-1	-	TRBJ2-1	-	CSAPQVSEQFF	TGCAGTGCGCCCCAGGTCAGTGAGCAGTTCTTC
TRBV27	TRBD2	TRBJ2-1	-	CARVNPGTSGPRAPYNEQFF	TGTGCCAGAGTGAACCCCGGGACTAGCGGACCGAGGGCCCCTTACAATGAGCAGTTCTTC
TRBV9	TRBD1	TRBJ2-2	once	CASSVVQGVAGELFF	TGTGCCAGCAGCGTAGTCCAGGGGGTAGCCGGGGAGCTGTTTTTT
TRBV5-1	TRBD2	TRBJ2-4	-	CASSAGVGFGNIQYF	TGCGCCAGCAGCGCGGGAGTAGGGTTCGGAAACATTCAGTACTTC
TRBV7-9	-	TRBJ2-2	-	CASSSEGPGELFF	TGTGCCAGCAGCTCAGAGGGTCCCGGGGAGCTGTTTTTT
TRBV12-3/TRBV12-4	-	TRBJ2-3	-	CASSLTADTQYF	TGTGCCAGCAGTTTAACGGCAGATACGCAGTATTTT
TRBV19	-	TRBJ2-3	-	CASSIRWERVGSTDTQYF	TGTGCCAGTAGTATACGATGGGAGCGGGTAGGGAGCACAGATACGCAGTATTTT
TRBV7-9	TRBD1	TRBJ2-3	-	CASSYGQGTDTQYF	TGTGCCAGCAGCTACGGACAGGGCACAGATACGCAGTATTTT
TRBV19	-	TRBJ2-1	once	CASSIPQRDNEQFF	TGTGCCAGTAGTATACCCCAACGCGACAATGAGCAGTTCTTC
TRBV11-3	TRBD1	TRBJ1-3	-	CASSYGQVGNTIYF	TGTGCCAGCAGCTACGGACAGGTGGGAAACACCATATATTTT
TRBV9	-	TRBJ2-1	-	CASSVAPPWADEQFF	TGTGCCAGCAGCGTAGCCCCCCCGTGGGCCGATGAGCAGTTCTTC
TRBV27	-	TRBJ2-2	-	CASSLSLRTGELFF	TGTGCCAGCAGTTTATCGCTCAGGACCGGGGAGCTGTTTTTT
TRBV19	-	TRBJ2-7	-	CASSTKAGQAYEQYF	TGTGCCAGTAGTACCAAAGCGGGACAGGCCTACGAGCAGTACTTC
TRBV7-2	-	TRBJ1-6	-	CASSLAVAGLNSPLHF	TGTGCCAGCAGCTTAGCGGTGGCAGGGTTGAATTCACCCCTCCACTTT
TRBV5-1	TRBD2	TRBJ2-6	-	CASSPGDSGLSGANVLTF	TGCGCCAGCAGCCCCGGCGATAGCGGGCTCTCTGGGGCCAACGTCCTGACTTTC
TRBV2	TRBD2	TRBJ2-5	-	CASSAGAGGRETQYF	TGTGCCAGCAGTGCCGGAGCGGGGGGGAGAGAGACCCAGTACTTC
TRBV5-1	TRBD1	TRBJ2-1	-	CASNRGGQGAYNEQFF	TGCGCCAGCAACCGAGGTGGGCAGGGGGCTTACAATGAGCAGTTCTTC
TRBV28	TRBD1	TRBJ2-3	few	CASSLVGGLLRRDTQYF	TGTGCCAGCAGTTTGGTAGGGGGCCTCCTTAGGAGGGATACGCAGTATTTT
TRBV5-1	TRBD2	TRBJ2-2	-	CASSFGGSGTGELFF	TGCGCCAGCAGCTTCGGGGGGAGCGGCACCGGGGAGCTGTTTTTT
TRBV6-2/TRBV6-3	-	TRBJ2-7	-	CASSYIYEQYF	TGTGCCAGCAGTTATATTTACGAGCAGTACTTC
TRBV6-5	TRBD1	TRBJ1-2	-	CASKNQGAGYGYTF	TGTGCCAGCAAGAACCAGGGGGCAGGCTATGGCTACACCTTC
TRBV24-1	TRBD2	TRBJ2-3	-	CATSGPGLATRGGTDTQYF	TGTGCCACCAGTGGACCGGGACTAGCGACCAGAGGCGGCACAGATACGCAGTATTTT
TRBV27	-	TRBJ1-1	-	CASSSLTGNTEAFF	TGTGCCAGCAGTTCCCTGACTGGGAACACTGAAGCTTTCTTT
TRBV19	-	TRBJ1-5	-	CASSMMQGGGNQPQHF	TGTGCCAGTAGTATGATGCAAGGGGGGGGCAATCAGCCCCAGCATTTT
TRBV7-2	TRBD2	TRBJ2-4	-	CASSRFGAGAPGAKNIQYF	TGTGCCAGCAGCCGGTTTGGAGCGGGAGCCCCCGGGGCCAAAAACATTCAGTACTTC
TRBV19	-	TRBJ1-2	once	CASSMRQGGYKHYGYTF	TGTGCCAGTAGTATGCGGCAGGGAGGATATAAGCACTATGGCTACACCTTC
TRBV11-2	TRBD2	TRBJ2-7	-	CASSLTSGGAPIEQYF	TGTGCCAGCAGCTTGACTAGCGGGGGGGCCCCGATCGAGCAGTACTTC
TRBV20-1	TRBD1	TRBJ1-1	-	CSAWDRAEAFF	TGCAGTGCTTGGGACAGGGCTGAAGCTTTCTTT
TRBV4-3	-	TRBJ2-1	-	CASSPHGGTGGTYNEQFF	TGCGCCAGCAGCCCCCATGGGGGGACTGGCGGGACTTACAATGAGCAGTTCTTC
TRBV3-1/TRBV3-2	-	TRBJ2-1	-	CASKPYSSYNEQFF	TGTGCCAGCAAACCCTACAGCTCCTACAATGAGCAGTTCTTC
TRBV6-6	-	TRBJ2-1	-	CASSPSREQFF	TGTGCCAGCAGTCCCTCCCGGGAGCAGTTCTTC
TRBV29-1	TRBD1	TRBJ2-7	-	CSGGQGAQGEQYF	TGCAGCGGCGGACAGGGGGCGCAAGGAGAGCAGTACTTC
TRBV4-1	-	TRBJ2-7	-	CASSPGTPNKLYEQYF	TGCGCCAGCAGCCCAGGGACACCCAATAAACTCTACGAGCAGTACTTC
TRBV12-5	TRBD1	TRBJ1-5	once	CASGPTGTGALEDQPQHF	TGTGCTAGTGGACCTACAGGGACAGGGGCCCTAGAGGATCAGCCCCAGCATTTT
TRBV5-1	TRBD1	TRBJ2-1	-	CASSSRDSSYNEQFF	TGCGCCAGCAGCTCCAGGGACAGCTCCTACAATGAGCAGTTCTTC
TRBV25-1	-	TRBJ2-3	-	CASSIFDTQYF	TGTGCCAGCTCTATCTTCGATACGCAGTATTTT